What follows describes a single TCR beta chain. The CDR3 is 15 amino acids. Deletions cut 5 bases from V and 4 bases from J, with 17 bases between. Germline V gene lookup returns CDR1 SGHAT and CDR2 FQNNGV. This record belongs to a study of blood T cell repertoires in COVID-19. Study overall: The United States, Italy and Spain were the sources of the acute and convalescent COVID-19 samples. PBMCs, B-cell-depleted T cells, or T cells provided the cDNA or gDNA that made up the material.

Under the authors' procedure: Researchers report that nucleated cell counts were estimated from reference gene primer amplification. Assay: immunoSEQ multiplex PCR; the TCRdb copy retains only in-frame clones and omits some. V and J calls and clone size are copied from that table; D and trimming were computed from the DNA. The repertoire consists of a few hundred thousand clones, with roughly 80% occurring once and the leading ten covering 7.2%. This receptor was identified in a woman in her seventies with acute or convalescent COVID-19. The source material was peripheral blood. This chain connects TRBV11-2 to TRBJ1-1; D is ambiguous. In DNA form, the CDR3 reads TGTGCCAGCAGCGCCGGCCGGGAGAGGGTCACTGAAGCTTTCTTT. Amino acid sequence: CASSAGRERVTEAFF. Combining the CDR3 with reference TRBV11-2 and TRBJ1-1 gives the whole variable domain EAGVAQSPRYKIIEKRQSVAFWCNPISGHATLYWYQQILGQGPKLLIQFQNNGVVDDSQLPKDRFSAERLKGVDSTLKIQPAKLEDSAVYLCASSAGRERVTEAFFGQGTRLTVV.